This passage covers 24 T cell receptor beta chains from one sample sequenced in a study of blood T cell repertoires in COVID-19. TCRdb keeps only in-frame clones here, not all; method: immunoSEQ multiplex PCR. In the table there are around 150,000 clones, around 92% of which are singletons. The material sequenced was peripheral blood. The source is a man aged 60 to 69 with acute or convalescent COVID-19.

This sequence joins TRBV30 and TRBJ2-5; D is possibly TRBD2 (5 bases). The CDR3 consists of 14 residues. Trimming removed 1 base from V and 5 bases from J, with 14 bases in between. Germline V gene lookup returns CDR1 GTSNPN and CDR2 SVGIG (reference sequence). This chain's CDR3 is CAWSGERVRETQYF. The CDR3 nucleotides are TGTGCCTGGAGTGGGGAGAGGGTTCGGGAGACCCAGTACTTC.

V is TRBV7-9 and J is TRBJ2-4; D is perhaps TRBD1 (6 bases). Looked up from germline, CDR1 is SEHNR and CDR2 is FQNEAQ (reference sequence). Deletions cut 5 bases from V and 0 bases from J, with 17 bases between. This CDR3 contains 17 residues. CDR3 residues: CASSPLGQFGAKNIQYF. The CDR3 DNA reads TGTGCCAGCAGCCCCCTCGGACAGTTTGGAGCCAAAAACATTCAGTACTTC.

This clone was detected once. The V call is TRBV2, the J call TRBJ1-1; TRBD1 aligns across 8 bases. The CDR3 is 13 amino acids. Germline lookup yields CDR1 SNHLY and CDR2 FYNNEI. V was clipped by 11 bases and J by 3 bases; unmatched bases: 8. CDR3 DNA sequence: TGTGCCGGGAACCTGGACAGGGACACTGAAGCTTTCTTT. Translating gives CAGNLDRDTEAFF.

The chain employs TRBV5-1 and TRBJ2-1; no clear D. In germline, CDR1 is SGHRS, CDR2 YFSETQ. V was trimmed by 2 bases and J by 0 bases, leaving 12 bases between them. The CDR3 is 16 amino acids. The CDR3 nucleotides are TGCGCCAGCAGCTTTTGGAGCTCGAGCTCCTACAATGAGCAGTTCTTC. It specifies CASSFWSSSSYNEQFF.

This chain connects TRBV29-1 to TRBJ1-5; D is perhaps TRBD1 (5 bases). CDR3 length: 13 amino acids. Trimming removed 6 bases at V and 4 bases at J, with 13 bases between. Germline CDR1 SQVTM, CDR2 ANQGSEA. The DNA of the CDR3 is TGCAGCGTGGGGGAGGGTACAAATCAGCCCCAGCATTTT. This codes for CSVGEGTNQPQHF.

The V gene is TRBV2, the J gene TRBJ2-7; 8 bases are a match to TRBD1. CDR1 is SNHLY, CDR2 FYNNEI, per germline. The junction had 12 bases not matched to a gene; V was cut back by 10 bases and J by 7 bases. The CDR3 runs 13 residues. Here the CDR3 DNA reads TGTGCCATCCCAGGGACAGGCGCTACGGAGCAGTACTTC. As protein: CAIPGTGATEQYF.

The genes are TRBV10-2 and TRBJ2-4; D may be TRBD1 (6 bases). V shed 10 bases and J shed 0 bases, with 25 bases lying between them. The CDR3 totals 18 residues. The germline V gene encodes CDR1 WSHSY and CDR2 SAAADI. CDR3 sequence: CATSGSGTSSIAKNIQYF. CDR3 nucleotides: TGCGCCACCTCTGGCTCCGGGACATCCTCGATAGCCAAAAACATTCAGTACTTC.

The rearrangement joins TRBV6-4 to TRBJ1-2; possible D gene TRBD1, 6 bases. Trimming took off 3 bases at V and 4 bases at J, with 18 bases between the two ends. The germline gives CDR1 MRHNA, CDR2 SNTAGT. CDR3 size: 16 residues. CDR3 nucleotides: TGTGCCAGCAGTGAATTTCCGGGACAATCAGCCTATGGCTACACCTTC. This codes for CASSEFPGQSAYGYTF.

V gene TRBV9 combines with J gene TRBJ1-2, with TRBD1 matching over 7 bases. This CDR3 region has 16 residues. CDR1 is SGDLS, CDR2 YYNGEE, per germline. The V segment lost 4 bases and the J segment 3 bases; nucleotides outside the gene matches: 12. CDR3 sequence (DNA): TGTGCCAGCAGCCCCGGGGGGGGACAGCCGTACTATGGCTACACCTTC. The encoded protein is CASSPGGGQPYYGYTF.

The rearrangement uses TRBV4-1 and TRBJ2-3; the D gene is possibly TRBD2 (7 bases). This CDR3 is built from 17 residues. CDR1 and CDR2 from the germline V gene are MGHRA and YSYEKL. The V gene lost 3 bases and the J gene lost 6 bases, with 22 bases spanning the gap. CDR3 sequence: CASSQAGKGGARDTQYF. In DNA, the CDR3 is TGCGCCAGCAGCCAGGCGGGTAAAGGGGGGGCCCGCGATACGCAGTATTTT.

This chain joins TRBV27 and TRBJ1-5; a weak D match, TRBD1 (5 bases). The V and J ends lost 5 bases and 4 bases respectively, with 12 bases between them. CDR1 MNHEY and CDR2 SMNVEV come from the germline V gene (reference sequence). The CDR3 runs 14 residues. CDR3 DNA sequence: TGTGCCAGCAGTGCGGGACCGCTTAATCAGCCCCAGCATTTT. This gives the protein CASSAGPLNQPQHF.

This sequence joins TRBV12-3 or TRBV12-4 and TRBJ1-1; D is unresolved. The CDR3 sequence is 13 residues long. Trimming left V 6 bases short and J 1 base short, with 9 bases between. The CDR3 reads CASSQTRNTEAFF. The CDR3 nucleotides are TGTGCCAGCAGCCAAACAAGGAACACTGAAGCTTTCTTT.

This chain uses TRBV18 with TRBJ2-7; D may match TRBD1 or TRBD2 (7 bases each). There are 13 residues in the CDR3. Germline loops: CDR1 KGHSH, CDR2 LQKENI. Trimming shortened V by 6 bases and J by 5 bases, and 14 bases separated the two germline ends. CDR3 sequence reads: CASSPGGGDEQYF. The CDR3 DNA sequence: TGTGCCAGCTCCCCAGGGGGAGGGGACGAGCAGTACTTC. Combining the CDR3 with reference TRBV18 and TRBJ2-7 gives the whole variable domain NAGVMQNPRHLVRRRGQEARLRCSPMKGHSHVYWYRQLPEEGLKFMVYLQKENIIDESGMPKERFSAEFPKEGPSILRIQQVVRGDSAAYFCASSPGGGDEQYFGPGTRLTVT.

This chain links TRBV7-9 with TRBJ2-1, with TRBD2 identical over 8 bases. Germline loops: CDR1 SEHNR, CDR2 FQNEAQ (reference sequence). Trimming at V came to 4 bases and at J to 0 bases, leaving 8 bases not matched to a gene. This CDR3 comprises 17 residues. The CDR3 coding sequence is TGTGCCAGCAGCTCCCCGGGGGGGCTAAGCTCCTACAATGAGCAGTTCTTC. It specifies CASSSPGGLSSYNEQFF.

This chain connects TRBV6-2 or TRBV6-3 to TRBJ2-7; perhaps TRBD2 as D (6 bases). In germline, CDR1 is MNHEY, CDR2 SVGEGT. The CDR3 is 13 residues long. The V end lost 3 bases, the J end lost 3 bases, and 9 bases lay between the germline ends. CDR3 coding DNA: TGTGCCAGCAGTTATACGGGGGTCTACGAGCAGTACTTC. The encoded protein is CASSYTGVYEQYF.

The chain couples TRBV19 to TRBJ2-7; the D gene is possibly TRBD2 (7 bases). V was shortened by 8 bases and J by 4 bases, with 18 bases between the two germline ends. Germline CDR1 LNHDA, CDR2 SQIVND (reference sequence). The CDR3 totals 14 residues. The CDR3 spells CASGSRGASYEQYF. CDR3 DNA sequence: TGTGCCAGTGGAAGTCGGGGGGCGTCATACGAGCAGTACTTC.

The CDR3 reads CASKAKEYSNQPQHF. The CDR3 coding sequence is TGTGCCAGTAAGGCAAAGGAGTATAGCAATCAGCCCCAGCATTTT. V gene TRBV19 combines with J gene TRBJ1-5; D unresolved. Trimming took off 7 bases at V and 0 bases at J, with 13 bases between the two ends. The CDR3 has 15 amino acids. Per germline, CDR1 LNHDA and CDR2 SQIVND (reference sequence).

The chain joins TRBV25-1 to TRBJ1-4; 7 positions agree with TRBD1. CDR1 and CDR2 (germline): MGHDK, SYGVNS. This CDR3 spans 15 amino acids. The trim removed 6 bases at V and 2 bases at J, leaving 6 bases unmatched. Here the CDR3 reads CASSDQGDTNEKLFF. The CDR3 bases are TGTGCCAGCAGCGACCAGGGGGACACTAATGAAAAACTGTTTTTT.

The rearrangement links TRBV6-5 to TRBJ1-1; 7 nucleotides align to TRBD1. The CDR3 length is 15 residues. Trimming at V came to 4 bases and at J to 3 bases, leaving 8 bases not matched to a gene. Germline-derived CDR1 and CDR2 are MNHEY and SVGAGI. The CDR3 DNA sequence: TGTGCCAGCAGTTGGGACAGAAAGGGTTACACTGAAGCTTTCTTT. Its protein is CASSWDRKGYTEAFF.

The chain combines TRBV2 with TRBJ2-3, with D perhaps TRBD1 (7 bases). CDR1 is SNHLY, CDR2 FYNNEI, per germline. The CDR3 runs to 14 residues. The V end lost 6 bases, the J end lost 3 bases, and 13 bases lay between the germline ends. The CDR3: CASRKQGRTDTQYF. The CDR3 DNA follows: TGTGCCAGCAGAAAACAGGGGAGGACAGATACGCAGTATTTT.

The chain couples TRBV19 to TRBJ1-1; tentatively, D is TRBD1 (6 bases). Trimming cost V 6 bases and J 2 bases, with 16 bases left between them. Germline values: CDR1 LNHDA, CDR2 SQIVND (reference sequence). The length of the CDR3 is 15 residues. As DNA, the CDR3 is TGTGCCAGTAGGATGGACAGCATCCCTAACACTGAAGCTTTCTTT. Residues: CASRMDSIPNTEAFF.

The J gene is TRBJ1-6, the V gene TRBV30, with D possibly TRBD1 on 5 matching bases. V lost 7 bases, J lost 7 bases, and 17 bases lay in between. CDR1 is GTSNPN and CDR2 is SVGIG in the germline V gene (reference sequence). The CDR3 has 14 residues. The CDR3 region has the DNA TGTGCCTTCGACGGGGGGGAGGGAAATTCACCCCTCCACTTT. This encodes CAFDGGEGNSPLHF.

The chain joins TRBV19 to TRBJ1-2, with D maybe TRBD1 (6 bases). The CDR3 has 18 residues. Germline V gene data show CDR1 as LNHDA and CDR2 as SQIVND (reference sequence). V gave up 5 bases and J gave up 4 bases, with 26 bases separating them. CDR3 DNA: TGTGCCAGTAGTCCCGAGCCGGGACACCCTACGAACTTCTATGGCTACACCTTC. It codes for CASSPEPGHPTNFYGYTF.

The chain is built from TRBV2 and TRBJ1-5; 11 bases align to TRBD1. Germline CDR1 is SNHLY and CDR2 is FYNNEI. The CDR3 loop spans 15 amino acids. With V trimmed by 6 bases and J by 5 bases, 6 bases remained unmatched. The CDR3 DNA is TGTGCCAGCAGGAGGGACAGGGGGAACGATCAGCCCCAGCATTTT. Its protein product is CASRRDRGNDQPQHF.